This T cell receptor beta chain comes out of a study of shared clonotypes between healthy human individuals. Once extracted for a subset, genomic DNA was divided evenly among several immunoSEQ plates. Profiling relied on immunoSEQ multiplex PCR, and the TCRdb table lists in-frame clones only, not all of them. The data contain 1 million to 1.3 million clones, 70% to 80% of them singletons. J lost 5 bases, V lost 6 bases, and 5 bases had no gene match. Germline-derived CDR1 and CDR2 are SNHLY and FYNNEI. The CDR3 covers 13 residues. The source is a man aged 18 to 29 in good health. Some clones in this sample may be carry-over from other donors' samples. This rearrangement joins TRBV2 to TRBJ1-1, with 8 bases fitting TRBD1. Specimen: memory CD4+ T cells from PBMCs. Subset given: CD45RA-negative fraction. This CDR3 reads CASRPDRGTEAFF. The CDR3 DNA reads as TGTGCCAGCAGGCCCGACAGGGGAACTGAAGCTTTCTTT.